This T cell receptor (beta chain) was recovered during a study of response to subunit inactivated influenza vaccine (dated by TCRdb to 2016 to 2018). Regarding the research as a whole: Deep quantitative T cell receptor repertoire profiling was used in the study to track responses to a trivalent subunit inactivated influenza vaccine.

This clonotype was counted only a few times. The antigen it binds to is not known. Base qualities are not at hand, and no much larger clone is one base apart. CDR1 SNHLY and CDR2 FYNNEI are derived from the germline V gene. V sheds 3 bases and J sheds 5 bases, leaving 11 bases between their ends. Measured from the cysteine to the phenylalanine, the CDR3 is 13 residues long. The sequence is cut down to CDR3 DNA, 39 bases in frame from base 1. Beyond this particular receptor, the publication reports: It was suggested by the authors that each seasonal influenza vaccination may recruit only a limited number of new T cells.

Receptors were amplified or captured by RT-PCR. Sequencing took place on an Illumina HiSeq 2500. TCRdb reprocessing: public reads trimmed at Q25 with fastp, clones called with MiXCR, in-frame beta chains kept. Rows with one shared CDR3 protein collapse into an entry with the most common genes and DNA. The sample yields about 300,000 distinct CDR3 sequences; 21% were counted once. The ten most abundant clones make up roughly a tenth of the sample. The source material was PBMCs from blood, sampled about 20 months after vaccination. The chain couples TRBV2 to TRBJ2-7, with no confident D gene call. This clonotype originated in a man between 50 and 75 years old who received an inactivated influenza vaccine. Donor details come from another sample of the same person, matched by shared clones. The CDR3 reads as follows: CASSEGRVHEQYF. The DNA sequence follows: TGTGCCAGCAGTGAGGGTAGGGTCCACGAGCAGTACTTC.